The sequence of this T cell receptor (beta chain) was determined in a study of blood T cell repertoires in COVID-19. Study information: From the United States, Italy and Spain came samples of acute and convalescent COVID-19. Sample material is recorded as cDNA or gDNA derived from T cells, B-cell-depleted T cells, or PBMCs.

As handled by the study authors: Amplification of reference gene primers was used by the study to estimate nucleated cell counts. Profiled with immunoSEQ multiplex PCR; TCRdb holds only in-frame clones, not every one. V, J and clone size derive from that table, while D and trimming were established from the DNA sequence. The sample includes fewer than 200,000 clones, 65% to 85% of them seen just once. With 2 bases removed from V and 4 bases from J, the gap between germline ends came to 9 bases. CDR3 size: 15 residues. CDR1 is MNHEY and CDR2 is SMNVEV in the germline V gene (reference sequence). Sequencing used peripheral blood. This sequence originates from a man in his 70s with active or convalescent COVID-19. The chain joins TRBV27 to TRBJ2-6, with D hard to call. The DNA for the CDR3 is TGTGCCAGCAGTTTAACCGGGTCCGGGGCCAACGTCCTGACTTTC. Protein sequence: CASSLTGSGANVLTF.